This T cell receptor beta chain was observed in a study of blood T cell repertoires in COVID-19. Looking at the study overall: COVID-19 samples, acute and convalescent, were from the United States, Italy and Spain. Sources were T cells, B-cell-depleted T cells, or PBMCs; the material itself was cDNA or gDNA.

In the original processing: Cell counts per sample came from amplifying reference gene primers. Sequencing used immunoSEQ multiplex PCR; TCRdb keeps in-frame clones, though not all of them. D and trimming were read from the DNA, whereas the V and J calls and clone size are those reported in that table. The table lists approximately 220,000 clones, around 83% of them singletons. The germline V gene encodes CDR1 KGHDR and CDR2 SFDVKD. The CDR3 loop spans 17 amino acids. Trimming cost V 2 bases and J 3 bases; bases outside gene matches: 10. The chain employs TRBV24-1 and TRBJ2-5, with 8 nucleotides matching TRBD1. Input material: peripheral blood. This sequence was found in a man aged 50 to 59 who had recovered from COVID-19. This CDR3 reads CATSDYRTGWGEETQYF. As DNA, the CDR3 is TGTGCCACCAGTGATTACAGGACAGGGTGGGGTGAAGAGACCCAGTACTTC.